This T cell receptor (beta chain) was obtained from a study of blood T cells in healthy people across ages. In terms of origin and age, donors were healthy Caucasian individuals from Russia aged 6 to 90. Using a J-beta primer mix together with a sample-barcoded 5' primer, a second PCR was run for roughly 6 to 12 cycles. TCRdb independently ran MiXCR on the 5' RACE reads; one entry per CDR3 protein. The sample records some 930,000 distinct CDR3 sequences, roughly 29% being singletons. Study-level points and caveats: The recorded TCR beta diversity per million T cells decreased in a roughly linear manner with age. It was not known whether donors were CMV positive (a possible confounder of expanded clonotype changes).

This clonotype was counted between two and nine times. Its specificity is unknown. An end of the junction differs from the germline gene, which may be a read error. CDR1 and CDR2 (germline): SGHTA, FQGNSA. The CDR3 consists of 14 residues. These data were also reused for a study on T cells of mothers and their children. That study adds: There were over 9.5 million TCR beta CDR3 reads from each mother and about 3 million from each child.

Sequencing used blood. The clonotype was recovered from a middle-aged woman in good health. V and J are TRBV7-2 and TRBJ1-2; possibly TRBD1 for D (5 bases). CDR3 nucleotide sequence: TGTGCCTGCAGCTTTCCCGGACACACCTATGGCTACACCTTC. Translation: CACSFPGHTYGYTF.